One sample yielded the 13 T cell receptor beta chains listed below, sequenced in a study of T-cell reconstitution after alpha-beta-depleted transplantation in children (dated by TCRdb to about 2016). The library was generated by PCR. Sequencing instrument: Illumina HiSeq 2500. TCR library preparation used molecular barcoding, with unique molecular identifiers applied to normalize quantification of the TCRbeta repertoire. In-frame beta chains were kept once TCRdb had trimmed the public reads at Q25 with fastp and called clones with MiXCR. Each entry merges the rows of one CDR3 protein and shows their most common DNA and genes. The sample table shows hundreds of thousands of distinct CDR3 sequences, and about an eighth are seen once. The ten largest clones represent about 5% of the sample. Sequencing used PBMCs from the stem cell graft donor, obtained from the stem cell graft. These receptors were collected from a human donor who donated a stem cell graft to a child with combined immunodeficiency.

This clonotype was recorded a few times. V usage is TRBV5-1 and J usage is TRBJ2-5, with D perhaps TRBD2 (6 bases). There are 12 residues in the CDR3. Trimming left V 4 bases short and J 5 bases short, with 9 bases between. Looked up from germline, CDR1 is SGHRS and CDR2 is YFSETQ. In DNA form, the CDR3 reads TGCGCCAGCAGCATCCGGGAGGAGACCCAGTACTTC. Its translation is CASSIREETQYF.

The V gene is TRBV7-2, the J gene TRBJ2-5; no definite D call. This CDR3 region has 15 residues. Germline CDR1 SGHTA, CDR2 FQGNSA. V was clipped by 1 base and J by 5 bases, with 14 bases between them. The CDR3 DNA reads as TGTGCCAGCAGCTTAGACTTAGCATTATTGGAGACCCAGTACTTC. Translation gives CASSLDLALLETQYF.

The rearrangement joins TRBV29-1 to TRBJ2-2; D is ambiguous. With 5 bases removed from V and 2 bases from J, the gap between germline ends came to 18 bases. There are 16 residues in the CDR3. Per the germline V gene, CDR1 is SQVTM and CDR2 is ANQGSEA. The CDR3 DNA sequence: TGCAGCGTTCTTCCCCCAGACCGCATCAACACCGGGGAGCTGTTTTTT. Translated: CSVLPPDRINTGELFF.

This clonotype was observed a handful of times. The J gene is TRBJ2-7, the V gene TRBV6-1; D is perhaps TRBD1 or TRBD2 (6 bases each). The CDR3 is 16 amino acids. The V and J ends lost 5 bases and 1 base respectively, with 18 bases between them. Looked up from germline, CDR1 is MNHNS and CDR2 is SASEGT. The CDR3 sequence is CASSPARGLQSYEQYF. Written as DNA, the CDR3 is TGTGCCAGCAGTCCCGCCCGGGGGCTCCAATCCTACGAGCAGTACTTC.

This clonotype was seen ten or more times. This rearrangement joins TRBV29-1 to TRBJ2-7; weak D call: TRBD1 (6 bases). V lost 1 base to trimming and J lost 4 bases, with 8 bases between them. The germline V gene has CDR1 SQVTM and CDR2 ANQGSEA. The CDR3 runs to 12 residues. The CDR3 bases are TGCAGCGTTGAAGCGCAGGGGTACGAGCAGTACTTC. Translating it yields CSVEAQGYEQYF.

The chain joins TRBV29-1 to TRBJ2-3, with TRBD2 matching over 10 bases. This CDR3 has 14 amino acids. The V segment lost 4 bases and the J segment 4 bases; nucleotides outside the gene matches: 5. Looked up from germline, CDR1 is SQVTM and CDR2 is ANQGSEA. For the CDR3, the DNA is TGCAGCGTTGCCACTAGCGGGAACCCAGATACGCAGTATTTT. It codes for CSVATSGNPDTQYF.

The V call is TRBV27, the J call TRBJ2-1; 13 positions agree with TRBD2. The CDR3 length is 16 residues. Germline loops: CDR1 MNHEY, CDR2 SMNVEV (reference sequence). The J segment lost 7 bases and the V segment lost 5 bases, leaving 8 bases of the junction unmatched. The CDR3 bases are TGTGCCAGCAGTCCCCGGGGGACTAGCGGGAATAATGAGCAGTTCTTC. It is translated as CASSPRGTSGNNEQFF.

This clonotype has a handful of counts. This chain uses TRBV12-3 or TRBV12-4 with TRBJ2-1; D remains unclear. The V end was cut by 3 bases, the J end by 9 bases, with 3 bases between. The CDR3 covers 10 residues. As DNA, the CDR3 is TGTGCCAGCAGTTTGCGTGAGCAGTTCTTC. This gives the protein CASSLREQFF.

This chain uses TRBV12-3 or TRBV12-4 with TRBJ1-1; no reliable D call. V was trimmed by 5 bases and J by 11 bases, leaving 15 bases between them. This CDR3 has 12 amino acids. The CDR3 spells CASSALEGRAFF. The DNA of the CDR3 is TGTGCCAGCAGTGCTTTAGAGGGTCGGGCTTTCTTT.

This clonotype was seen a few times. The chain carries TRBV6-5 and TRBJ1-1, with 9 nucleotides matching TRBD1. The germline gives CDR1 MNHEY, CDR2 SVGAGI. This CDR3 is built from 15 residues. V gave up 0 bases and J gave up 5 bases; unmatched junction bases: 4. CDR3 bases: TGTGCCAGCAGTTACTCAGGACAGGGGAGGACTGAAGCTTTCTTT. Its translation: CASSYSGQGRTEAFF.

V and J are TRBV28 and TRBJ1-4; tentatively, D is TRBD1 (6 bases). The CDR3 sequence is 14 residues long. Germline CDR1 MDHEN, CDR2 SYDVKM. V was shortened by 6 bases and J by 11 bases, with 19 bases between the two germline ends. CDR3 coding DNA: TGTGCCAGCAGCACCTGGGGGGCCTTCCGGAAACTGTTTTTT. Its translation is CASSTWGAFRKLFF.

The CDR3 here is CASSSLRGDRTHINYGYTF. CDR3 sequence (DNA): TGTGCCAGCAGTTCCCTCCGGGGGGACCGCACACACATTAACTATGGCTACACCTTC. The chain links TRBV28 to TRBJ1-2, with D maybe TRBD1 (5 bases). Germline-derived CDR1 and CDR2 are MDHEN and SYDVKM. The CDR3 is 19 residues long. V was cut by 4 bases and J by 1 base, with 25 bases left in between.

The chain links TRBV12-3 or TRBV12-4 to TRBJ2-1, with a possible D match to TRBD1 (5 bases). The CDR3 loop spans 13 amino acids. V lost 6 bases to trimming and J lost 4 bases, with 10 bases between them. The DNA for the CDR3 is TGTGCCAGCAGCACCAACAGGTACAATGAGCAGTTCTTC. This codes for CASSTNRYNEQFF.